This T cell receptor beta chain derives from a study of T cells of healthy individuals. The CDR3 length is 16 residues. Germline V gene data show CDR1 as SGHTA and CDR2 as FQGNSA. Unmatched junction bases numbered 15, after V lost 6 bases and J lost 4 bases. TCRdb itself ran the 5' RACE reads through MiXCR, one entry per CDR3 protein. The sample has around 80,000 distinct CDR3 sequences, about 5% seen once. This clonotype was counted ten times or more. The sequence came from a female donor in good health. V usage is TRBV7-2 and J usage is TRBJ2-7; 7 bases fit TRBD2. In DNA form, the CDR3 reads TGTGCCAGCAGGGAGAGGGTAGCCAGCGGGAAATACGAGCAGTACTTC. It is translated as CASRERVASGKYEQYF.